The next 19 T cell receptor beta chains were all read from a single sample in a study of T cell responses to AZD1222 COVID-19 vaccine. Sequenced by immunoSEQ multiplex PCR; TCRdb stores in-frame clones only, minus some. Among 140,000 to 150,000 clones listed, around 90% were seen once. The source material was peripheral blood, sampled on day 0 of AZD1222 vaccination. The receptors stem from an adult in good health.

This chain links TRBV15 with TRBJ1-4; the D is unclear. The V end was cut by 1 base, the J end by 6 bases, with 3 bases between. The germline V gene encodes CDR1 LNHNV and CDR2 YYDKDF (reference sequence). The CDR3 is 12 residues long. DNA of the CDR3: TGTGCCACCAGCAGAGCCCATGAAAAACTGTTTTTT. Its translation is CATSRAHEKLFF. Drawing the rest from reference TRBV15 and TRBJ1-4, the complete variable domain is DAMVIQNPRYQVTQFGKPVTLSCSQTLNHNVMYWYQQKSSQAPKLLFHYYDKDFNNEADTPDNFQSRRPNTSFCFLDIRSPGLGDTAMYLCATSRAHEKLFFGSGTQLSVL.

The CDR3 here is CASRLGGSETQYF. The DNA for the CDR3 is TGCGCCAGCCGCCTGGGCGGGTCTGAGACCCAGTACTTC. The J gene is TRBJ2-5, the V gene TRBV5-1; D is perhaps TRBD2 (5 bases). V was pared by 7 bases and J by 5 bases, with 15 bases between. Germline V CDR1 and CDR2: SGHRS, YFSETQ. This CDR3 comprises 13 residues.

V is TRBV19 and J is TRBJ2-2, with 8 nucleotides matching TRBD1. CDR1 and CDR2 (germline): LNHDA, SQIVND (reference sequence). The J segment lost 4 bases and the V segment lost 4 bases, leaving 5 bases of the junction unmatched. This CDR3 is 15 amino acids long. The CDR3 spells CASSTRDRPTGELFF. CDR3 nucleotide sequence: TGTGCCAGTAGTACCCGGGACAGGCCCACCGGGGAGCTGTTTTTT.

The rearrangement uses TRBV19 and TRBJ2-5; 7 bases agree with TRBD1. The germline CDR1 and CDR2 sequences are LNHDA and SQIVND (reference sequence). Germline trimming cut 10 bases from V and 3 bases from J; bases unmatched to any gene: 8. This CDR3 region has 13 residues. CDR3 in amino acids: CATHNRGEETQYF. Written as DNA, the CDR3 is TGTGCCACACACAACAGGGGTGAAGAGACCCAGTACTTC.

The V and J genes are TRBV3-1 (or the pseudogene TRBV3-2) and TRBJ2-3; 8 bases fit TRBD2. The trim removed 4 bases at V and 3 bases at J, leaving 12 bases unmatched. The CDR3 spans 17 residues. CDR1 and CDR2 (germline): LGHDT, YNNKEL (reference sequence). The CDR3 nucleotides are TGTGCCAGCAGCCCCCTAGCCGGGGGGGCCAGGACAGATACGCAGTATTTT. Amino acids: CASSPLAGGARTDTQYF.

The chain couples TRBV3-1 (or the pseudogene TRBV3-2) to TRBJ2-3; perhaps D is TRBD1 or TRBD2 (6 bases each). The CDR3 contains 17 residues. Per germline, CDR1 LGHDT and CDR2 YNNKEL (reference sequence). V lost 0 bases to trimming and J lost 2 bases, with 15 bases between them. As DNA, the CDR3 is TGTGCCAGCAGCCAAGAACTCGTGGGGGGCCCCACAGATACGCAGTATTTT. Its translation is CASSQELVGGPTDTQYF.

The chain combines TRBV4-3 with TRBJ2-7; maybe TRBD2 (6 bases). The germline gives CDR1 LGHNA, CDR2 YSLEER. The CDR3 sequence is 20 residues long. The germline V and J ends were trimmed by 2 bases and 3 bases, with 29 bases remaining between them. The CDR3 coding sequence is TGCGCCAGCAGCCAAACTACGCCCACGGGGGTGTCTAGCGTGGACTACGAGCAGTACTTC. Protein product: CASSQTTPTGVSSVDYEQYF.

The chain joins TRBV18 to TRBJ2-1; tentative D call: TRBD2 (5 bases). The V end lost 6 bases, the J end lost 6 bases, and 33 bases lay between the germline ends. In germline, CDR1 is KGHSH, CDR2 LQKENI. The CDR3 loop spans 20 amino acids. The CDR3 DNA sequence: TGTGCCAGCTCCCCCCGTCGGGCTGTCGGGGAACTCCATTACCTCAATGAGCAGTTCTTC. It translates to CASSPRRAVGELHYLNEQFF.

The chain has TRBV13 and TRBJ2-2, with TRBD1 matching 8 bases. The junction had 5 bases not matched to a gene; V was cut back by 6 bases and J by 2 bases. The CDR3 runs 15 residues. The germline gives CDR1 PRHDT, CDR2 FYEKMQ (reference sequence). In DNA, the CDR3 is TGTGCCAGCAGACCAGGGGGCGCAAACACCGGGGAGCTGTTTTTT. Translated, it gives CASRPGGANTGELFF.

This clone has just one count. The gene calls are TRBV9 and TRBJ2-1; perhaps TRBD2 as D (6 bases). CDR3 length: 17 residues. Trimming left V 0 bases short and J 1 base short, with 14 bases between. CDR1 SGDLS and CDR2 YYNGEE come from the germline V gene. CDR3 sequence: CASSVATWGLSYNEQFF. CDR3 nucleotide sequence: TGTGCCAGCAGCGTAGCTACATGGGGACTTTCCTACAATGAGCAGTTCTTC.

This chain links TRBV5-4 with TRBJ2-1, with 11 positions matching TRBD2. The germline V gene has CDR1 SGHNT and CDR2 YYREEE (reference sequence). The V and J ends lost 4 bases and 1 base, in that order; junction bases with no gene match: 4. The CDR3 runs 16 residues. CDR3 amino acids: CASSATSGSSYNEQFF. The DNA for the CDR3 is TGTGCCAGCAGCGCTACTAGCGGGAGTTCCTACAATGAGCAGTTCTTC.

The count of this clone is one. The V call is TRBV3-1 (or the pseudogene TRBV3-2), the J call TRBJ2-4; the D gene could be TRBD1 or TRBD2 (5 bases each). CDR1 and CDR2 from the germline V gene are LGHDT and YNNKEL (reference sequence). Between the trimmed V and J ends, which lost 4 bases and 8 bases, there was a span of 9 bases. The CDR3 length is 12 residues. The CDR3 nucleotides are TGTGCCAGCAGCCCGATGGGGGACATTCAGTACTTC. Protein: CASSPMGDIQYF.

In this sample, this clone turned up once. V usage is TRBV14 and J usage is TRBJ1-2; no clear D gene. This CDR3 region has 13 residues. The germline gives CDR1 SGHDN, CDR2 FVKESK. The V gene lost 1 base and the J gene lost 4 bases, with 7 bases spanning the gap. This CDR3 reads CASSQGTFYGYTF. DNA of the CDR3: TGTGCCAGCAGCCAAGGGACCTTCTATGGCTACACCTTC.

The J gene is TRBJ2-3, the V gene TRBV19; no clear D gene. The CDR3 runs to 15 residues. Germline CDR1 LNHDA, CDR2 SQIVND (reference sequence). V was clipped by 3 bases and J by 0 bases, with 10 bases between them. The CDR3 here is CASSIILASTDTQYF. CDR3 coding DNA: TGTGCCAGTAGTATTATATTGGCTAGCACAGATACGCAGTATTTT. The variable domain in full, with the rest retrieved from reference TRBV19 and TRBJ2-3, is DGGITQSPKYLFRKEGQNVTLSCEQNLNHDAMYWYRQDPGQGLRLIYYSQIVNDFQKGDIAEGYSVSREKKESFPLTVTSAQKNPTAFYLCASSIILASTDTQYFGPGTRLTVL.

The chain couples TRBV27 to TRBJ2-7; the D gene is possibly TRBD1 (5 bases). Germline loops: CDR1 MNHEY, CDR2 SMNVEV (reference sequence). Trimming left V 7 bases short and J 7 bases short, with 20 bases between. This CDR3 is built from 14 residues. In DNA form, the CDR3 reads TGTGCCAGCAAAGGGGAAGGGGCCATGGGAGAGCAGTACTTC. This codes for CASKGEGAMGEQYF.

The CDR3 DNA is TGTGCCAGCAGCACCCGACCCCATAGAGAGACCCAGTACTTC. Translated: CASSTRPHRETQYF. The chain links TRBV11-3 to TRBJ2-5; D remains ambiguous. The V gene's germline CDR1 is SGHNT and CDR2 YENEEA. CDR3 length equals 14 residues. V dropped 5 bases and J dropped 4 bases, with 14 bases sitting between them.

CDR3 DNA: TGTGCCAGCAGCTATCTAGCGGGGACGACTTCCTCCTACGAGCAGTACTTC. Translation gives CASSYLAGTTSSYEQYF. This chain links TRBV5-6 with TRBJ2-7, with 9 bases fitting TRBD2. Germline values: CDR1 SGHDT, CDR2 YYEEEE. V was pared by 3 bases and J by 0 bases, with 10 bases of the junction left unmatched. This CDR3 has 17 residues.

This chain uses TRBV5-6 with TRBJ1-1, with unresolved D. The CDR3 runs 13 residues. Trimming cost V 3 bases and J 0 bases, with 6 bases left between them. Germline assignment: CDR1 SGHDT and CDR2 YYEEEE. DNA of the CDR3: TGTGCCAGCAGCTCGGAACTGAACACTGAAGCTTTCTTT. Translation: CASSSELNTEAFF.

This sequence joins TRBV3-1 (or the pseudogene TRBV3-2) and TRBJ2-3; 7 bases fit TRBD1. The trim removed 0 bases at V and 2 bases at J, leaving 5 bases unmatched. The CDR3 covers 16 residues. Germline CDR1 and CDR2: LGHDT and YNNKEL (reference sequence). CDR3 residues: CASSQDLGTVTDTQYF. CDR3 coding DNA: TGTGCCAGCAGCCAAGATCTTGGGACAGTCACAGATACGCAGTATTTT.